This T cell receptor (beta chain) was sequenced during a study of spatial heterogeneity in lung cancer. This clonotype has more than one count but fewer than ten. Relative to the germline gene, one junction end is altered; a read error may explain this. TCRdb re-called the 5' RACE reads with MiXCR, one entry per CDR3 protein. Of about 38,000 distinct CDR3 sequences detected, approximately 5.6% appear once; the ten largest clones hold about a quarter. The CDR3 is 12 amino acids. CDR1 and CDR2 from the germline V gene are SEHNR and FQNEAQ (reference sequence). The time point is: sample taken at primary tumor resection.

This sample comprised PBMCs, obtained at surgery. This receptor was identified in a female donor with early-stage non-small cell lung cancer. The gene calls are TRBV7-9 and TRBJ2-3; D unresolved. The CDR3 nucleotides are TGTGCCCTCGTTGGGGTGTCGGATATGCAGTATTTT. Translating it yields CALVGVSDMQYF.